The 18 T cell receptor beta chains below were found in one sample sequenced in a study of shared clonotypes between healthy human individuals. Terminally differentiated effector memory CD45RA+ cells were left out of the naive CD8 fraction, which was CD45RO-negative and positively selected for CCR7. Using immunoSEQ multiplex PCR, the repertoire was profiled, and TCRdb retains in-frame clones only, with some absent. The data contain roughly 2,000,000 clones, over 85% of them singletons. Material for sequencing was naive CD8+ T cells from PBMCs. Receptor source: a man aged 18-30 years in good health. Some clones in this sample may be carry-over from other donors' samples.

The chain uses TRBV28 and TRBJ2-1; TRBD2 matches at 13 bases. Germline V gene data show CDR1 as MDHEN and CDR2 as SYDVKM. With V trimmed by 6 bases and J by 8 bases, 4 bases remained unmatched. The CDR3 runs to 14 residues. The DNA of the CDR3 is TGTGCCAGCAGAGGACTAGCGGGAGTCGATGAGCAGTTCTTC. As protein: CASRGLAGVDEQFF.

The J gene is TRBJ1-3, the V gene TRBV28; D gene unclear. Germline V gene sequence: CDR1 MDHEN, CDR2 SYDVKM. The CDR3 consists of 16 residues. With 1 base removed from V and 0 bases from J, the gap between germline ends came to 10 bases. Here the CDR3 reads CASSLFGRVSGNTIYF. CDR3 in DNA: TGTGCCAGCAGTTTATTTGGACGGGTCTCTGGAAACACCATATATTTT. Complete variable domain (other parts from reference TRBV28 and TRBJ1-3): DVKVTQSSRYLVKRTGEKVFLECVQDMDHENMFWYRQDPGLGLRLIYFSYDVKMKEKGDIPEGYSVSREKKERFSLILESASTNQTSMYLCASSLFGRVSGNTIYFGEGSWLTVV.

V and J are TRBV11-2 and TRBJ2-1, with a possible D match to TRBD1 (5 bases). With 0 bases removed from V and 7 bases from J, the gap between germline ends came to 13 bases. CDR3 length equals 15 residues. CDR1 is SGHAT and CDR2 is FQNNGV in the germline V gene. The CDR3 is CASSLDPREGNEQFF. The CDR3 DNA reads TGTGCCAGCAGCTTAGATCCCAGGGAAGGGAATGAGCAGTTCTTC.

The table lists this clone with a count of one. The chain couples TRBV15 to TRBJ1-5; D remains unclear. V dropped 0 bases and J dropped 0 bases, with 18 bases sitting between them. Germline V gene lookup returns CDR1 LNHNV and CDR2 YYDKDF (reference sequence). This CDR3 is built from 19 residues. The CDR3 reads CATSRDRRPGLDSNQPQHF. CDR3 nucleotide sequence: TGTGCCACCAGCAGAGATCGACGCCCCGGCCTGGATAGCAATCAGCCCCAGCATTTT. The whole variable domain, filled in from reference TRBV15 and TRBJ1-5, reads DAMVIQNPRYQVTQFGKPVTLSCSQTLNHNVMYWYQQKSSQAPKLLFHYYDKDFNNEADTPDNFQSRRPNTSFCFLDIRSPGLGDTAMYLCATSRDRRPGLDSNQPQHFGDGTRLSIL.

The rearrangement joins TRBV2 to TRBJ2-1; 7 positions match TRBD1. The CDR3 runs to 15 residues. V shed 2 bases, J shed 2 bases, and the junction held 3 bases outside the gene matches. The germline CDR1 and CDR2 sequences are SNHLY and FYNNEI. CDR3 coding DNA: TGTGCCAGCAGTGAATGGGGACAGACCTACAATGAGCAGTTCTTC. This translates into CASSEWGQTYNEQFF.

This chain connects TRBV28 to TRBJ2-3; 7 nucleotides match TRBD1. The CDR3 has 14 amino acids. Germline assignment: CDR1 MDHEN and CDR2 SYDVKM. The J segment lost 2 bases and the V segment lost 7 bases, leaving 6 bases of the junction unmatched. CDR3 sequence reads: CASTLTGVTDTQYF. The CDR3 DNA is TGTGCCAGCACCCTTACAGGGGTCACAGATACGCAGTATTTT. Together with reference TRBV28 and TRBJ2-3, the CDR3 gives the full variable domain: DVKVTQSSRYLVKRTGEKVFLECVQDMDHENMFWYRQDPGLGLRLIYFSYDVKMKEKGDIPEGYSVSREKKERFSLILESASTNQTSMYLCASTLTGVTDTQYFGPGTRLTVL.

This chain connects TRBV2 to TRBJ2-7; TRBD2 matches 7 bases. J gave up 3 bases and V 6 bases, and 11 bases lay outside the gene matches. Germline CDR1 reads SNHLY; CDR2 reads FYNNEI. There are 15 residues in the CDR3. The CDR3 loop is CASRAAGESLYEQYF. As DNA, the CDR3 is TGTGCCAGCAGGGCCGCGGGGGAGTCCCTCTACGAGCAGTACTTC.

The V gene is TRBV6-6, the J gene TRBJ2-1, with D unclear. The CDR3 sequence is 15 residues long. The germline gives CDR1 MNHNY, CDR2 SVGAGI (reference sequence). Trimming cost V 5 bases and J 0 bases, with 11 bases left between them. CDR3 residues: CASSTTVISYNEQFF. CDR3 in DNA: TGTGCCAGCAGTACCACGGTGATCTCCTACAATGAGCAGTTCTTC.

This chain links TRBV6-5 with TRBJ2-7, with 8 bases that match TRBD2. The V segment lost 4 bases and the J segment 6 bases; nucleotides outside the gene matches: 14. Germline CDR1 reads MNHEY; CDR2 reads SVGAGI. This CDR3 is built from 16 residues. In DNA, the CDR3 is TGTGCCAGCAGTTCACCACCGCGCGGGGGGTTGGCCGAGCAGTACTTC. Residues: CASSSPPRGGLAEQYF.

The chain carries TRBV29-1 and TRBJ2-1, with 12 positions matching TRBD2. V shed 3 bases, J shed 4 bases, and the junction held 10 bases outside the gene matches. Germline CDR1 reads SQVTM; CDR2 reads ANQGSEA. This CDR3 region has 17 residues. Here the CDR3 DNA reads TGCAGCGTTGATTGGCTAGCGGGAGGGCCGGTGTACAATGAGCAGTTCTTC. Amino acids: CSVDWLAGGPVYNEQFF.

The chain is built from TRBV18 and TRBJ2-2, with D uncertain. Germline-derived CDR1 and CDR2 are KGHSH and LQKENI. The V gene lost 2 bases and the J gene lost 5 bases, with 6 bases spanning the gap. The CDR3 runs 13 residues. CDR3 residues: CASSPDWTGELFF. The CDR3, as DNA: TGTGCCAGCTCACCAGATTGGACCGGGGAGCTGTTTTTT.

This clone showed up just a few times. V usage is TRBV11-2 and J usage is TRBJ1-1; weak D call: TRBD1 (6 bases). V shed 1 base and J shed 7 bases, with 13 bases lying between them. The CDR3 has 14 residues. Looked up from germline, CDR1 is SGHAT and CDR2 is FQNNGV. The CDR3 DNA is TGTGCCAGCAGCTTAGGACACTACAGGGATGAAGCTTTCTTT. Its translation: CASSLGHYRDEAFF.

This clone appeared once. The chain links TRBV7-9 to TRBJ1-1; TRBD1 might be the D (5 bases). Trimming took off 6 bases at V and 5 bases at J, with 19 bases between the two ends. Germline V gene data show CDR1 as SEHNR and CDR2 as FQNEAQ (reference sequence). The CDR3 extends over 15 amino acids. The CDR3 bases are TGTGCCAGCAGACCCCGGGTGGGGGATATGACTGAAGCTTTCTTT. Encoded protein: CASRPRVGDMTEAFF.

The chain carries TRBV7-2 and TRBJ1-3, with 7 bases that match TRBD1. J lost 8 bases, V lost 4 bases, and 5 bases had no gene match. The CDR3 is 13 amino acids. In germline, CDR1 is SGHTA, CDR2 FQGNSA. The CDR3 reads CASSSYRGYTIYF. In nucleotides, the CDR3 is TGTGCCAGCAGCTCATACAGGGGTTACACCATATATTTT.

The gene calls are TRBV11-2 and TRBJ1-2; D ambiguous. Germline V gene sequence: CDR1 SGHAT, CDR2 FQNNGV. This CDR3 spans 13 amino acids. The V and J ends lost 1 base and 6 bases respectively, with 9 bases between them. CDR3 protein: CASSLGEGNGYTF. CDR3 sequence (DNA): TGTGCCAGCAGCTTAGGGGAGGGAAATGGCTACACCTTC.

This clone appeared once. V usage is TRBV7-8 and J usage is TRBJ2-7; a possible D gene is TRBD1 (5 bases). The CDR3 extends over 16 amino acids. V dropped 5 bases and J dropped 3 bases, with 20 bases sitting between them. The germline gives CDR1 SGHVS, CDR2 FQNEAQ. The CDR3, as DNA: TGTGCCAGCAGCCTAGGGGTCGCCAGATCCCTCTACGAGCAGTACTTC. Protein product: CASSLGVARSLYEQYF.

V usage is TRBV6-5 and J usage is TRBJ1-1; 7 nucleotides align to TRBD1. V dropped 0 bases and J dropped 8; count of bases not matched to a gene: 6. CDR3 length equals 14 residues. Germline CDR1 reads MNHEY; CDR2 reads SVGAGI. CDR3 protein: CASSYSEGGLEAFF. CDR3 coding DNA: TGTGCCAGCAGTTACTCGGAAGGGGGCCTGGAAGCTTTCTTT.

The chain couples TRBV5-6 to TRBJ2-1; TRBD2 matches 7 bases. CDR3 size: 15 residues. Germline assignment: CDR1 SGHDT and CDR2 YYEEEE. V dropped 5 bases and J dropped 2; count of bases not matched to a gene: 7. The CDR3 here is CASSWGGSAYNEQFF. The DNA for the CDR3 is TGTGCCAGCAGTTGGGGGGGATCCGCCTACAATGAGCAGTTCTTC. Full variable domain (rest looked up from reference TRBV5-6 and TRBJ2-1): DAGVTQSPTHLIKTRGQQVTLRCSPKSGHDTVSWYQQALGQGPQFIFQYYEEEERQRGNFPDRFSGHQFPNYSSELNVNALLLGDSALYLCASSWGGSAYNEQFFGPGTRLTVL.